The rows below give T cell receptor beta chains drawn from one sample of a study of neurological immune-mediated disorders. TCRdb fed the 5' RACE reads into MiXCR, producing one record per CDR3 protein. The sample gives approximately 80,000 distinct CDR3 sequences, around 4.5% of which show up once; around 6% is in the top ten. The specimen sequenced was PBMCs. The receptors derive from a woman aged 55-70 years with multiple sclerosis. CDR3s include the opening cysteine and the closing phenylalanine or tryptophan. The order of the fields is clone size, V gene, J gene, D gene, CDR3 protein, CDR3 DNA. The D gene is left open where the match is weak. Rows may omit the clone size; those that give it use once, few, many or a size class.

clone size: many
V gene: TRBV5-1
J gene: TRBJ1-6
D gene: .
CDR3 protein: CASSLEVEGNSPLHF
CDR3 DNA: TGCGCCAGCAGCTTGGAGGTGGAAGGTAATTCACCCCTCCACTTT

clone size: .
V gene: TRBV18
J gene: TRBJ1-1
D gene: TRBD1
CDR3 protein: CASSPPTGRDTEAFF
CDR3 DNA: TGTGCCAGCTCACCACCGACAGGGAGGGACACTGAAGCTTTCTTT

clone size: many
V gene: TRBV5-6
J gene: TRBJ2-7
D gene: .
CDR3 protein: CASSLAGTPEQYF
CDR3 DNA: TGTGCCAGCAGCTTGGCTGGGACCCCCGAGCAGTACTTC

clone size: many
V gene: TRBV12-3/TRBV12-4
J gene: TRBJ1-1
D gene: .
CDR3 protein: CASSWRGNSAEAFF
CDR3 DNA: TGTGCCAGCAGTTGGCGAGGAAATAGCGCTGAAGCTTTCTTT

clone size: many
V gene: TRBV5-1
J gene: TRBJ2-7
D gene: .
CDR3 protein: CASSLGQAFYEQYF
CDR3 DNA: TGCGCCAGCAGCTTGGGACAGGCCTTCTACGAGCAGTACTTC

clone size: many
V gene: TRBV15
J gene: TRBJ2-7
D gene: .
CDR3 protein: CATSETYEQYF
CDR3 DNA: TGTGCCACCAGCGAAACCTACGAGCAGTACTTC

clone size: many
V gene: TRBV5-1
J gene: TRBJ2-5
D gene: .
CDR3 protein: CASSMDSFGTQYF
CDR3 DNA: TGCGCCAGCAGCATGGACAGTTTCGGGACCCAGTACTTC

clone size: .
V gene: TRBV11-2
J gene: TRBJ2-6
D gene: .
CDR3 protein: CASSTRTSRDSSGANVLTF
CDR3 DNA: TGTGCCAGCAGCACCCGAACGTCCCGGGATAGCTCTGGGGCCAACGTCCTGACTTTC

clone size: many
V gene: TRBV15
J gene: TRBJ1-1
D gene: TRBD1
CDR3 protein: CATSGTGGVPTEAFF
CDR3 DNA: TGTGCCACCAGCGGGACAGGGGGAGTCCCCACTGAAGCTTTCTTT

clone size: many
V gene: TRBV5-8
J gene: TRBJ2-1
D gene: .
CDR3 protein: CASRPPFF
CDR3 DNA: TGTGCCAGCAGACCTCCTTTCTTC

clone size: many
V gene: TRBV11-2
J gene: TRBJ2-5
D gene: .
CDR3 protein: CASSPVAGLLQETQYF
CDR3 DNA: TGTGCCAGCAGCCCTGTGGCGGGGCTTCTTCAAGAGACCCAGTACTTC

clone size: many
V gene: TRBV29-1
J gene: TRBJ2-5
D gene: TRBD1
CDR3 protein: CSVRPGQGQETQYF
CDR3 DNA: TGCAGCGTCCGACCGGGACAGGGGCAAGAGACCCAGTACTTC

clone size: many
V gene: TRBV5-1
J gene: TRBJ1-1
D gene: .
CDR3 protein: CASSLGLGITEAFF
CDR3 DNA: TGCGCCAGCAGCTTGGGGTTAGGGATCACTGAAGCTTTCTTT

clone size: many
V gene: TRBV27
J gene: TRBJ2-7
D gene: TRBD1
CDR3 protein: CASRPRGPREQYF
CDR3 DNA: TGTGCCAGCAGACCCAGGGGGCCGAGGGAGCAGTACTTC

clone size: many
V gene: TRBV20-1
J gene: TRBJ1-6
D gene: .
CDR3 protein: CSVGRGNSPLHF
CDR3 DNA: TGCAGTGTCGGACGGGGTAATTCACCCCTCCACTTT

clone size: many
V gene: TRBV6-5
J gene: TRBJ2-4
D gene: .
CDR3 protein: CASSYSRPRDTNIQYF
CDR3 DNA: TGTGCCAGCAGTTACTCGAGGCCCCGGGACACGAACATTCAGTACTTC

clone size: many
V gene: TRBV7-6
J gene: TRBJ1-2
D gene: .
CDR3 protein: CASSLDLVGGYTF
CDR3 DNA: TGTGCCAGCAGCTTAGACCTCGTTGGTGGCTACACCTTC

clone size: few
V gene: TRBV28
J gene: TRBJ2-7
D gene: .
CDR3 protein: CASSSGPRPSYEQYF
CDR3 DNA: TGTGCCAGCAGCTCGGGACCCCGGCCCTCCTACGAGCAGTACTTC

clone size: many
V gene: TRBV5-1
J gene: TRBJ2-4
D gene: TRBD2
CDR3 protein: CASSSRQGGNIQYF
CDR3 DNA: TGCGCCAGCAGCTCCCGGCAGGGAGGGAACATTCAGTACTTC

clone size: many
V gene: TRBV20-1
J gene: TRBJ2-2
D gene: TRBD2
CDR3 protein: CSARPWAGGGAVTGELFF
CDR3 DNA: TGCAGTGCTAGACCTTGGGCCGGCGGGGGGGCCGTCACCGGGGAGCTGTTTTTT

clone size: many
V gene: TRBV5-1
J gene: TRBJ1-1
D gene: TRBD1
CDR3 protein: CASSFQGGDTEAFF
CDR3 DNA: TGCGCCAGCAGCTTCCAGGGGGGTGACACTGAAGCTTTCTTT

clone size: many
V gene: TRBV12-3/TRBV12-4
J gene: TRBJ1-1
D gene: .
CDR3 protein: CASRGLGRMNTEAFF
CDR3 DNA: TGTGCCAGCAGGGGACTGGGACGGATGAACACTGAAGCTTTCTTT

clone size: many
V gene: TRBV5-1
J gene: TRBJ2-5
D gene: .
CDR3 protein: CASSSYERETQYF
CDR3 DNA: TGCGCCAGCAGCTCTTACGAGCGGGAGACCCAGTACTTC